This T cell receptor (beta chain) was identified in a study of cytotoxic CD8 clonotypes in ibrutinib-treated CLL. At the level of the study: Mean productive templates were about 260,000; mean productive rearrangements were about 89,000.

Data came from immunoSEQ multiplex PCR; TCRdb stores just in-frame clones and leaves some out. The data contain approximately 320,000 clones, 67% of them singletons. The sample in question was PBMCs, obtained after 36 months of ibrutinib treatment. This sequence was found in a human donor with chronic lymphocytic leukemia.

For the CDR3, the DNA is TGTGCCAGCAGTGAAAGCAGGGGCAAAGCTAACTATGGCTACACCTTC. It is translated as CASSESRGKANYGYTF. The rearrangement links TRBV6-1 to TRBJ1-2, with D possibly TRBD1 on 6 matching bases. Germline assignment: CDR1 MNHNS and CDR2 SASEGT. This CDR3 has 16 residues. Trimming took off 2 bases at V and 0 bases at J, with 13 bases between the two ends.